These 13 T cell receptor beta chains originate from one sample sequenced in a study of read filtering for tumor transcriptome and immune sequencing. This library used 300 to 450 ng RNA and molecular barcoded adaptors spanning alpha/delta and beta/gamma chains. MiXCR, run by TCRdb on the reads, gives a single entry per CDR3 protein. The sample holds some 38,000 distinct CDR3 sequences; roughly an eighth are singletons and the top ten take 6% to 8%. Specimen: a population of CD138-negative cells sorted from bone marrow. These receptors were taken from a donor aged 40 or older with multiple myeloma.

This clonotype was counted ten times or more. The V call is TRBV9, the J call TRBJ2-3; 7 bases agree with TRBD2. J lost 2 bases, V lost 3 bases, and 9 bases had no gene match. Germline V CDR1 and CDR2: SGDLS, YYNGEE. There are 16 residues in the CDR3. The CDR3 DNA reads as TGTGCCAGCAGCGCCAGGACTAGTTCGTTCACAGATACGCAGTATTTT. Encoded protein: CASSARTSSFTDTQYF.

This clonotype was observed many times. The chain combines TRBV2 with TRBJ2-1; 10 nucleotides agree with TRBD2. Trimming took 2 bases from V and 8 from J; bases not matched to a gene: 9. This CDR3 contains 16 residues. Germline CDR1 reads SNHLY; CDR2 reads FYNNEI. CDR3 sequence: CASSELAGVRPHEQFF. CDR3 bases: TGTGCCAGCAGTGAACTAGCGGGAGTAAGGCCTCATGAGCAGTTCTTC.

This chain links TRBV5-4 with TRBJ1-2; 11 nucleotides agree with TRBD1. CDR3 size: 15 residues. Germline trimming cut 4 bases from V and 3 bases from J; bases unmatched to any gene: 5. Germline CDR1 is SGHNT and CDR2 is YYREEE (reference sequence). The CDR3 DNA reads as TGTGCCAGCAGCCCCGGGACAGGGGGGGACTATGGCTACACCTTC. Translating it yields CASSPGTGGDYGYTF.

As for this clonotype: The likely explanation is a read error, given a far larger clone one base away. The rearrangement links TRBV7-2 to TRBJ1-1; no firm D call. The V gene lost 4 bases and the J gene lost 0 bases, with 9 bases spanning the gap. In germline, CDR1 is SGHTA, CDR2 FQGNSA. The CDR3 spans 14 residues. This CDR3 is CASSSTLLNTEAFF. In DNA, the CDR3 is TGTGCCAGCAGCTCAACTCTCCTGAACACTGAAGCTTTCTTT.

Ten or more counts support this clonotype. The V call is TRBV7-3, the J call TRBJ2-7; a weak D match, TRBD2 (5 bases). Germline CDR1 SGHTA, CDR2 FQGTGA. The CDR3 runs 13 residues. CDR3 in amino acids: CSGKDWTFGEQYF. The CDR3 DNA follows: TGTAGTGGGAAGGACTGGACTTTTGGAGAGCAGTACTTC.

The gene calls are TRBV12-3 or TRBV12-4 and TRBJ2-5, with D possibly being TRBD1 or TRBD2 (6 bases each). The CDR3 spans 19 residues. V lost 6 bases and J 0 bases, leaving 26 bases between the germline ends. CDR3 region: CASSRRLDYQRGYQETQYF. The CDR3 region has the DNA TGTGCCAGCAGCCGACGGTTGGACTACCAGAGGGGGTACCAAGAGACCCAGTACTTC.

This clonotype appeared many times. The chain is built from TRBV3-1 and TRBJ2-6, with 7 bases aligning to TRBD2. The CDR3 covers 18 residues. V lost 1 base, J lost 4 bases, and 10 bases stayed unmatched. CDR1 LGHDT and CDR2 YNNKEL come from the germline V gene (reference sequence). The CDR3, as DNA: TGTGCCAGCAGCCAAGGCCGGCGGGAGACCTCAGGGGCCAACGTCCTGACTTTC. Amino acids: CASSQGRRETSGANVLTF.

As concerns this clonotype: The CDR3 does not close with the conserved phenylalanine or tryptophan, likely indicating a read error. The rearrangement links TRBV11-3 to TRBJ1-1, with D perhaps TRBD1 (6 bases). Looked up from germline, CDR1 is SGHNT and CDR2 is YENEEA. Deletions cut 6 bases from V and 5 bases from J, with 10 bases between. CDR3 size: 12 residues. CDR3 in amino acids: CASSRTATEAFL. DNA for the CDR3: TGTGCCAGCAGTAGGACAGCTACTGAAGCTTTCCTT.

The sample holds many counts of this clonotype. The CDR3 DNA is TGCAGCGTTGATGTTGGGGGGAACACTGAAGCTTTCTTT. It is translated as CSVDVGGNTEAFF. The chain recombines TRBV29-1 with TRBJ1-1, with a possible D match to TRBD1 (5 bases). V lost 3 bases and J lost 1, with 9 bases in between. CDR3 length: 13 residues. CDR1 and CDR2 (germline): SQVTM, ANQGSEA.

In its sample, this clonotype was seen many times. CDR3 DNA sequence: TGTGCCAGCGCCCGGGGGGCGGGCGAAAAACTGTTTTTT. It yields the protein CASARGAGEKLFF. V gene TRBV6-6 combines with J gene TRBJ1-4; D perhaps matches TRBD1 (6 bases). V lost 8 bases and J lost 8, with 15 bases in between. The CDR3 is made up of 13 amino acids. Germline CDR1 MNHNY, CDR2 SVGAGI (reference sequence).

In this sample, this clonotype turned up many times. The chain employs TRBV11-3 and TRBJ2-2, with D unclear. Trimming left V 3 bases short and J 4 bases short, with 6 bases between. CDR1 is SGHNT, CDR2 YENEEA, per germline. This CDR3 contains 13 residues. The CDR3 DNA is TGTGCCAGCAGCTTTGCCGGCACCGGGGAGCTGTTTTTT. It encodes CASSFAGTGELFF.

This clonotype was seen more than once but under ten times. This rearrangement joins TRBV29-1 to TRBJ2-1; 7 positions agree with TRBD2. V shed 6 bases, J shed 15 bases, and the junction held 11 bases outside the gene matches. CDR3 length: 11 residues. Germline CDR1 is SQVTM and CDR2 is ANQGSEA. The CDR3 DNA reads TGCAGCGTCGGTACTGCGGGAGATACGTTCTTC. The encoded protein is CSVGTAGDTFF.

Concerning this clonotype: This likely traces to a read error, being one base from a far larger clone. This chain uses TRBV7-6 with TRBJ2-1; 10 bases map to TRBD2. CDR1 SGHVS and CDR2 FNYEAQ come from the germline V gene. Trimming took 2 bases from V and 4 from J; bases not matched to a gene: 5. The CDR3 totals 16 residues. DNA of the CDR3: TGTGCCAGCAGCTTATTAGGACTAGCGGCTTACAATGAGCAGTTCTTC. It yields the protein CASSLLGLAAYNEQFF.